These T cell receptor beta chains were read from a single sample in a study of OX40 agonist ivuxolimab in advanced cancers. Only in-frame clones appear in the TCRdb table, and some are missing; sequencing was by immunoSEQ multiplex PCR. The table records about 93,000 clones, 85% to 95% of them present only once. The sequencing here drew on CD4+ or CD8+ T cells sorted from blood, taken in a trial of the OX40 agonist ivuxolimab. Receptors were obtained from an adult with an advanced solid tumor such as melanoma, head and neck, liver or kidney cancer. Both conserved end residues are part of each CDR3. A D gene is named only where the DNA matches it firmly. Rows give clone size only sometimes, using once, few, many, or a class for an expanded clone.

j_gene: TRBJ2-7
v_gene: TRBV6-7
abundance: NA
d_gene: NA
CDR3aa: CASSRLVLSYEQYF
CDR3nt: TGTGCCAGCAGTCGACTAGTCCTATCATACGAGCAGTACTTC

j_gene: TRBJ1-2
v_gene: TRBV25-1
abundance: NA
d_gene: TRBD1
CDR3aa: CASSEMRAGGGNGYTF
CDR3nt: TGTGCCAGCAGTGAAATGCGGGCAGGGGGCGGTAATGGCTACACCTTC

j_gene: TRBJ2-4
v_gene: TRBV7-2
abundance: NA
d_gene: NA
CDR3aa: CASSLAAQGGTKNIQYF
CDR3nt: TGTGCCAGCAGCTTAGCAGCACAGGGGGGGACCAAAAACATTCAGTACTTC

j_gene: TRBJ1-2
v_gene: TRBV7-8
abundance: NA
d_gene: NA
CDR3aa: CASSLHRTADGYTF
CDR3nt: TGTGCCAGCAGCTTACACAGGACCGCCGATGGCTACACCTTC

j_gene: TRBJ1-1
v_gene: TRBV5-1
abundance: NA
d_gene: NA
CDR3aa: CASSSDSPNTEAFF
CDR3nt: TGCGCCAGCAGCTCGGACAGCCCGAACACTGAAGCTTTCTTT

j_gene: TRBJ1-1
v_gene: TRBV19
abundance: once
d_gene: NA
CDR3aa: CASALVPNTEAFF
CDR3nt: TGTGCCAGTGCTCTGGTCCCGAACACTGAAGCTTTCTTT

j_gene: TRBJ2-3
v_gene: TRBV7-3
abundance: NA
d_gene: TRBD2
CDR3aa: CASSLTGGTTDTQYF
CDR3nt: TGTGCCAGCAGCTTAACGGGAGGGACCACAGATACGCAGTATTTT

j_gene: TRBJ2-7
v_gene: TRBV4-1
abundance: NA
d_gene: TRBD1
CDR3aa: CASSQGGGLGYEQYF
CDR3nt: TGCGCCAGCAGCCAAGGAGGGGGCTTGGGCTACGAGCAGTACTTC

j_gene: TRBJ1-1
v_gene: TRBV28
abundance: once
d_gene: NA
CDR3aa: CASSLSRGTKAFF
CDR3nt: TGTGCCAGCAGTTTGTCTCGTGGCACGAAAGCTTTCTTT

j_gene: TRBJ2-1
v_gene: TRBV27
abundance: NA
d_gene: NA
CDR3aa: CASIGAYNEQFF
CDR3nt: TGTGCCAGCATAGGGGCCTACAATGAGCAGTTCTTC

j_gene: TRBJ2-3
v_gene: TRBV6-1
abundance: NA
d_gene: TRBD2
CDR3aa: CASSESSGAADTQYF
CDR3nt: TGTGCCAGCAGTGAAAGTAGCGGGGCCGCAGATACGCAGTATTTT

j_gene: TRBJ2-1
v_gene: TRBV7-2
abundance: NA
d_gene: NA
CDR3aa: CASSPRPDNEQFF
CDR3nt: TGTGCCAGCAGCCCCCGGCCCGACAATGAGCAGTTCTTC

j_gene: TRBJ1-4
v_gene: TRBV2
abundance: NA
d_gene: NA
CDR3aa: CASSEGGGSGEELFF
CDR3nt: TGTGCCAGCAGTGAAGGAGGGGGGAGTGGCGAAGAACTGTTTTTT

j_gene: TRBJ1-2
v_gene: TRBV4-1
abundance: NA
d_gene: NA
CDR3aa: CASSQGYGDGYTF
CDR3nt: TGCGCCAGCAGCCAAGGGTATGGGGATGGCTACACCTTC

j_gene: TRBJ1-1
v_gene: TRBV19
abundance: NA
d_gene: NA
CDR3aa: CASSIGRGLRFEAFF
CDR3nt: TGTGCCAGTAGTATCGGCAGGGGCCTCCGGTTCGAAGCTTTCTTT

j_gene: TRBJ1-6
v_gene: TRBV6-6
abundance: NA
d_gene: TRBD1
CDR3aa: CASSYRTGQNSPLHF
CDR3nt: TGTGCCAGCAGTTACCGGACAGGGCAGAATTCACCCCTCCACTTT

j_gene: TRBJ2-5
v_gene: TRBV11-2
abundance: NA
d_gene: NA
CDR3aa: CASSFTRTQETQYF
CDR3nt: TGTGCCAGCAGCTTCACTCGGACCCAAGAGACCCAGTACTTC

j_gene: TRBJ2-1
v_gene: TRBV7-2
abundance: NA
d_gene: NA
CDR3aa: CASSSIFLTDEQFF
CDR3nt: TGTGCCAGCAGCTCTATATTCCTAACCGATGAGCAGTTCTTC

j_gene: TRBJ2-5
v_gene: TRBV30
abundance: NA
d_gene: TRBD1
CDR3aa: CAWSGGTGTGETQYF
CDR3nt: TGTGCCTGGAGTGGCGGGACAGGGACCGGAGAGACCCAGTACTTC

j_gene: TRBJ2-7
v_gene: TRBV27
abundance: NA
d_gene: TRBD2
CDR3aa: CASSFRASGTGEQYF
CDR3nt: TGTGCCAGCAGTTTCCGGGCTAGCGGGACTGGCGAGCAGTACTTC

j_gene: TRBJ2-1
v_gene: TRBV15
abundance: NA
d_gene: NA
CDR3aa: CATSRDRSGYNEQFF
CDR3nt: TGTGCCACCAGCAGAGACCGCAGCGGCTACAATGAGCAGTTCTTC

j_gene: TRBJ2-6
v_gene: TRBV6-1
abundance: once
d_gene: NA
CDR3aa: CASSEFVLGANVLTF
CDR3nt: TGTGCCAGCAGTGAGTTCGTGCTTGGGGCCAACGTCCTGACTTTC

j_gene: TRBJ2-2
v_gene: TRBV11-2
abundance: NA
d_gene: NA
CDR3aa: CASSLAYQGEDTGELFF
CDR3nt: TGTGCCAGCAGCTTAGCGTACCAGGGGGAGGACACCGGGGAGCTGTTTTTT

j_gene: TRBJ1-5
v_gene: TRBV4-1
abundance: NA
d_gene: NA
CDR3aa: CASSQVAGASNQPQHF
CDR3nt: TGCGCCAGCAGCCAAGTAGCAGGAGCCAGCAATCAGCCCCAGCATTTT

j_gene: TRBJ1-5
v_gene: TRBV5-1
abundance: NA
d_gene: TRBD1
CDR3aa: CASSTLQGPQGQPQHF
CDR3nt: TGCGCCAGCAGCACCCTACAGGGGCCGCAGGGTCAGCCCCAGCATTTT

j_gene: TRBJ2-5
v_gene: TRBV28
abundance: NA
d_gene: TRBD1
CDR3aa: CASSGQDRGRREETQYF
CDR3nt: TGTGCCAGCAGTGGCCAGGACAGGGGGCGGCGAGAAGAGACCCAGTACTTC

j_gene: TRBJ2-1
v_gene: TRBV27
abundance: NA
d_gene: NA
CDR3aa: CASSLADSSYNEQFF
CDR3nt: TGTGCCAGCAGTTTAGCGGACAGCTCCTACAATGAGCAGTTCTTC

j_gene: TRBJ2-3
v_gene: TRBV6-4
abundance: NA
d_gene: TRBD2
CDR3aa: CASSELAGGPTDTQYF
CDR3nt: TGTGCCAGCAGTGAACTAGCGGGGGGGCCGACAGATACGCAGTATTTT

j_gene: TRBJ1-1
v_gene: TRBV5-4
abundance: NA
d_gene: NA
CDR3aa: CASSLQGKCFF
CDR3nt: TGTGCCAGCAGCTTACAGGGCAAATGTTTCTTT

j_gene: TRBJ2-3
v_gene: TRBV27
abundance: NA
d_gene: TRBD1
CDR3aa: CASSPTPRTGFQYF
CDR3nt: TGTGCCAGCAGCCCAACCCCTCGGACAGGGTTTCAGTATTTT

j_gene: TRBJ2-3
v_gene: TRBV7-8
abundance: NA
d_gene: TRBD2
CDR3aa: CASSLRGGDTDTQYF
CDR3nt: TGTGCCAGCAGTCTCCGGGGGGGGGACACAGATACGCAGTATTTT

j_gene: TRBJ2-2
v_gene: TRBV14
abundance: NA
d_gene: NA
CDR3aa: CASSQDHGLQTGELFF
CDR3nt: TGTGCCAGCAGCCAAGATCACGGACTACAGACCGGGGAGCTGTTTTTT

j_gene: TRBJ1-3
v_gene: TRBV9
abundance: NA
d_gene: NA
CDR3aa: CASSVGGGPGNTIYF
CDR3nt: TGTGCCAGCAGCGTAGGTGGGGGGCCCGGAAACACCATATATTTT

j_gene: TRBJ2-1
v_gene: TRBV6-1
abundance: NA
d_gene: TRBD2
CDR3aa: CASSAAAGGWVDEQFF
CDR3nt: TGTGCCAGCAGTGCCGCGGCGGGAGGATGGGTCGATGAGCAGTTCTTC

j_gene: TRBJ2-2
v_gene: TRBV9
abundance: NA
d_gene: NA
CDR3aa: CASTESGAGELFF
CDR3nt: TGTGCCAGCACCGAGAGCGGCGCGGGGGAGCTGTTTTTT

j_gene: TRBJ1-4
v_gene: TRBV18
abundance: NA
d_gene: NA
CDR3aa: CASSGWGASDEKLFF
CDR3nt: TGTGCCAGCTCCGGTTGGGGGGCGAGCGATGAAAAACTGTTTTTT

j_gene: TRBJ2-5
v_gene: TRBV27
abundance: NA
d_gene: TRBD2
CDR3aa: CASSAPPGASGGKETQYF
CDR3nt: TGTGCCAGCAGTGCTCCCCCCGGGGCTAGCGGGGGCAAAGAGACCCAGTACTTC

j_gene: TRBJ2-2
v_gene: TRBV25-1
abundance: NA
d_gene: TRBD1
CDR3aa: CASSEYGTASNTGELFF
CDR3nt: TGTGCCAGCAGTGAATATGGGACAGCTTCGAACACCGGGGAGCTGTTTTTT

j_gene: TRBJ2-5
v_gene: TRBV4-1
abundance: NA
d_gene: NA
CDR3aa: CASSQVMGRFQETQYF
CDR3nt: TGCGCCAGCAGCCAGGTGATGGGGCGCTTCCAAGAGACCCAGTACTTC

j_gene: TRBJ2-2
v_gene: TRBV27
abundance: NA
d_gene: NA
CDR3aa: CASGPGTAWGELFF
CDR3nt: TGTGCCAGCGGACCGGGAACTGCTTGGGGGGAGCTGTTTTTT

j_gene: TRBJ2-3
v_gene: TRBV28
abundance: NA
d_gene: NA
CDR3aa: CARPGPRPDTQYF
CDR3nt: TGTGCCCGTCCGGGACCCCGCCCAGATACGCAGTATTTT

j_gene: TRBJ1-1
v_gene: TRBV30
abundance: NA
d_gene: TRBD1
CDR3aa: CAWSTIARDREVPFF
CDR3nt: TGTGCCTGGAGTACGATCGCCCGGGACAGGGAGGTACCTTTCTTT